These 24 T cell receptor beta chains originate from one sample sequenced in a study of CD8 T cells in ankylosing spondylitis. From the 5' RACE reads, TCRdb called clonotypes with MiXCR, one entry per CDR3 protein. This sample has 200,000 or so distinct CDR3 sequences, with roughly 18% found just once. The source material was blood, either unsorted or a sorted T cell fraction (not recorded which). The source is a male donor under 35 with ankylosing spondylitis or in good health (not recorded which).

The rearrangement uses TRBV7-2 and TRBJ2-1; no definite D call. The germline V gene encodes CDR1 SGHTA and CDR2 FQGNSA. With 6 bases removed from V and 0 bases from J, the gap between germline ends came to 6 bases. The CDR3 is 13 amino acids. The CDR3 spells CASRENSYNEQFF. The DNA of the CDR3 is TGTGCCAGCAGAGAAAACTCCTACAATGAGCAGTTCTTC.

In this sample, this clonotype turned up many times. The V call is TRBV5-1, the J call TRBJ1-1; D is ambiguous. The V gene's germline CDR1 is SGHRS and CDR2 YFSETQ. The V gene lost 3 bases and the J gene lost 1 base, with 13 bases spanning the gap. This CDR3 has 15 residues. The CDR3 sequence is CASSWVNAGNTEAFF. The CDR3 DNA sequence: TGCGCCAGCAGCTGGGTCAACGCAGGGAACACTGAAGCTTTCTTT.

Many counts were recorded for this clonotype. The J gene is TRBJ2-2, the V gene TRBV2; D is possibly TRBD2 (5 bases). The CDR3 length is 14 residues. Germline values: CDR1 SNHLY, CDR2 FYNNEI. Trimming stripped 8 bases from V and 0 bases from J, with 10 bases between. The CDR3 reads CASARGTNTGELFF. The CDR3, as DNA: TGTGCCAGCGCAAGAGGGACGAACACCGGGGAGCTGTTTTTT.

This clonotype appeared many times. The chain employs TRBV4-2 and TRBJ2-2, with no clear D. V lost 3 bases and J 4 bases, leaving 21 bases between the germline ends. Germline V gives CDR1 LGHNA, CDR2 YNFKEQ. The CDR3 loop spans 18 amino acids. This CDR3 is CASSHSGPDGYGTGELFF. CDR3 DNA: TGTGCCAGCAGCCATTCCGGGCCCGACGGGTATGGCACCGGGGAGCTGTTTTTT.

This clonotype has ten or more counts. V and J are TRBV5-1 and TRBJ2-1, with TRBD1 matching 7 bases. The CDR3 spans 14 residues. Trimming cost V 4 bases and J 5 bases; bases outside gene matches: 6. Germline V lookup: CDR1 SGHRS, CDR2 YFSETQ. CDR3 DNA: TGCGCCAGCAGCCAGGGACAGCCTAACAATGAGCAGTTCTTC. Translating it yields CASSQGQPNNEQFF.

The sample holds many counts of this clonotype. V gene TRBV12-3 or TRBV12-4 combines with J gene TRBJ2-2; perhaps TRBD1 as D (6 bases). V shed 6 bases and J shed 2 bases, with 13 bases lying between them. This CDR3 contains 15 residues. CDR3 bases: TGTGCCAGCAGATTCACAGGGACCAACACCGGGGAGCTGTTTTTT. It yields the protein CASRFTGTNTGELFF.

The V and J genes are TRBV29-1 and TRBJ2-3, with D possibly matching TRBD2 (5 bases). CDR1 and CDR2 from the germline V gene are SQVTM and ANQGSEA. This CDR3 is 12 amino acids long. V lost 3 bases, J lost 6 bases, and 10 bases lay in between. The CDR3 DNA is TGCAGCGTTGATTGGGAGATCGATACGCAGTATTTT. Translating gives CSVDWEIDTQYF.

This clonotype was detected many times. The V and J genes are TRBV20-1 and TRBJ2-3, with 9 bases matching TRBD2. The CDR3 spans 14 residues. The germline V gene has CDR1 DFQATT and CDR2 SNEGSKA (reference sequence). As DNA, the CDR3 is TGCAGACCGGGACTAGCAGTTTGGGCAGATACGCAGTATTTT. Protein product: CRPGLAVWADTQYF.

The CDR3 protein is CASSFSLIPLDEQFF. The CDR3 DNA follows: TGTGCCAGCAGTTTTTCTCTAATTCCCTTGGATGAGCAGTTCTTC. V and J are TRBV12-3 or TRBV12-4 and TRBJ2-1, with unresolved D. CDR3 length: 15 amino acids. Trimming pared 3 bases from V and 8 bases from J, leaving 17 bases between.

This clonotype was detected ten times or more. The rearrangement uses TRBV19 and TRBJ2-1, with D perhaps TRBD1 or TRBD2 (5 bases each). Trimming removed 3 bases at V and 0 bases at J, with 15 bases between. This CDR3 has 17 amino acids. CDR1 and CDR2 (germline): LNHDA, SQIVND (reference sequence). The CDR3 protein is CASSITGTGPSYNEQFF. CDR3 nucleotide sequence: TGTGCCAGTAGTATTACGGGAACGGGACCCTCCTACAATGAGCAGTTCTTC. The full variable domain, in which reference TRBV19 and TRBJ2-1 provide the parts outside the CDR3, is DGGITQSPKYLFRKEGQNVTLSCEQNLNHDAMYWYRQDPGQGLRLIYYSQIVNDFQKGDIAEGYSVSREKKESFPLTVTSAQKNPTAFYLCASSITGTGPSYNEQFFGPGTRLTVL.

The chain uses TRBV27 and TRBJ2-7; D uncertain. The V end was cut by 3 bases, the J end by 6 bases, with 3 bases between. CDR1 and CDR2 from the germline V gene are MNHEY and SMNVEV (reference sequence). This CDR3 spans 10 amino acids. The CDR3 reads CASSFPEQYF. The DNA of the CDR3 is TGTGCCAGCAGTTTCCCCGAGCAGTACTTC.

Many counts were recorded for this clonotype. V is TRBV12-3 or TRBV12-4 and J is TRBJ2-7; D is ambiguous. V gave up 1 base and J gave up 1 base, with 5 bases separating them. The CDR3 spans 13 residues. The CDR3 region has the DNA TGTGCCAGCAGTTTAGACCGGTCCTACGAGCAGTACTTC. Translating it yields CASSLDRSYEQYF.

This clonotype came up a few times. Here the CDR3 reads CASSPFVKRGGTDTQYF. The CDR3 DNA reads TGTGCCAGCTCACCATTCGTGAAGCGGGGAGGCACAGATACGCAGTATTTT. The chain recombines TRBV18 with TRBJ2-3, with 7 bases matching TRBD2. This CDR3 comprises 17 residues. CDR1 is KGHSH, CDR2 LQKENI, per germline. V lost 2 bases to trimming and J lost 1 base; unmatched junction nucleotides: 9. The full variable domain, in which reference TRBV18 and TRBJ2-3 provide the parts outside the CDR3, is NAGVMQNPRHLVRRRGQEARLRCSPMKGHSHVYWYRQLPEEGLKFMVYLQKENIIDESGMPKERFSAEFPKEGPSILRIQQVVRGDSAAYFCASSPFVKRGGTDTQYFGPGTRLTVL.

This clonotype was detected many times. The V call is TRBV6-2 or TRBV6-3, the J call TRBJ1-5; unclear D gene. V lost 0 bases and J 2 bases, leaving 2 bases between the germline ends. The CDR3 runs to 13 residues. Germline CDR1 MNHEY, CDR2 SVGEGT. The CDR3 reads CASSYSRNQPQHF. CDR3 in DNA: TGTGCCAGCAGTTACTCGCGCAATCAGCCCCAGCATTTT.

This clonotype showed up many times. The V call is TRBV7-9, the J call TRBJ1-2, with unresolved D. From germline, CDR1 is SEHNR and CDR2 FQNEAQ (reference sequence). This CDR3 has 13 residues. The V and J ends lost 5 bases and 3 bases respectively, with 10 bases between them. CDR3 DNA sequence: TGTGCCAGCAGCCCGTTCACCGACTATGGCTACACCTTC. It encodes CASSPFTDYGYTF. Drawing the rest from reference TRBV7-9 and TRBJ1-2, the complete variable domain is DTGVSQNPRHKITKRGQNVTFRCDPISEHNRLYWYRQTLGQGPEFLTYFQNEAQLEKSRLLSDRFSAERPKGSFSTLEIQRTEQGDSAMYLCASSPFTDYGYTFGSGTRLTVV.

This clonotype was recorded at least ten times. CDR3 residues: CASSLGSGRTDTQYF. The CDR3 nucleotides read TGCGCCAGCAGCTTGGGTAGCGGCCGCACAGATACGCAGTATTTT. V and J are TRBV5-1 and TRBJ2-3, with TRBD2 as a possible D gene (6 bases). CDR3 length: 15 residues. Trimming took off 0 bases at V and 1 base at J, with 9 bases between the two ends. CDR1 and CDR2 from the germline V gene are SGHRS and YFSETQ.

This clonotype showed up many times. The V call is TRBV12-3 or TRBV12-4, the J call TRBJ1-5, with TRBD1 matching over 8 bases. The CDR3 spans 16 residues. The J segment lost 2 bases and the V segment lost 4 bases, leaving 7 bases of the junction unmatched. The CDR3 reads CASSSRGQGGNQPQHF. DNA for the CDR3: TGTGCCAGCAGTTCCCGCGGACAGGGAGGCAATCAGCCCCAGCATTTT.

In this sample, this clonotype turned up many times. The chain's CDR3 is CSARDAGPKTWVGNEKLFF. DNA of the CDR3: TGCAGTGCTAGAGACGCCGGGCCCAAAACGTGGGTTGGTAATGAAAAACTGTTTTTT. The gene calls are TRBV20-1 and TRBJ1-4, with D uncertain. This CDR3 spans 19 amino acids. The V gene's germline CDR1 is DFQATT and CDR2 SNEGSKA (reference sequence). V was shortened by 0 bases and J by 4 bases, with 24 bases between the two germline ends.

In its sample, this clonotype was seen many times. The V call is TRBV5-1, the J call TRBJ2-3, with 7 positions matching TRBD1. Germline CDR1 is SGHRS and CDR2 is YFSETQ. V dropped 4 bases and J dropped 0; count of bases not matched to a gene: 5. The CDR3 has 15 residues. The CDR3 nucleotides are TGCGCCAGCAGCCCGGGACAGAGTAGCACAGATACGCAGTATTTT. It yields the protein CASSPGQSSTDTQYF. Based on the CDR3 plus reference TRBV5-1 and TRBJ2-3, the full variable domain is KAGVTQTPRYLIKTRGQQVTLSCSPISGHRSVSWYQQTPGQGLQFLFEYFSETQRNKGNFPGRFSGRQFSNSRSEMNVSTLELGDSALYLCASSPGQSSTDTQYFGPGTRLTVL.

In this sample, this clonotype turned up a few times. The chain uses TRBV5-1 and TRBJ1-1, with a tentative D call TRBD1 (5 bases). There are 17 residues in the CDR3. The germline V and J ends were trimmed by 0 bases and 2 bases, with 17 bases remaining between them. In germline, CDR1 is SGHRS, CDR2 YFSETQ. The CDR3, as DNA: TGCGCCAGCAGCTTGGATCGGGGACCGACGACTAACACTGAAGCTTTCTTT. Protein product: CASSLDRGPTTNTEAFF. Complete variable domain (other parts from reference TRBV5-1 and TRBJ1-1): KAGVTQTPRYLIKTRGQQVTLSCSPISGHRSVSWYQQTPGQGLQFLFEYFSETQRNKGNFPGRFSGRQFSNSRSEMNVSTLELGDSALYLCASSLDRGPTTNTEAFFGQGTRLTVV.

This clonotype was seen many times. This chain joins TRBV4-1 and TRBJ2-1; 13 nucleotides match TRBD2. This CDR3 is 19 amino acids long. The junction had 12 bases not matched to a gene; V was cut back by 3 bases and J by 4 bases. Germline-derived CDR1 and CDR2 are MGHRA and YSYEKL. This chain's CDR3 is CASSHISGTSGNPYNEQFF. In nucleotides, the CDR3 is TGCGCCAGCAGCCACATCTCCGGGACTAGCGGGAACCCATACAATGAGCAGTTCTTC.

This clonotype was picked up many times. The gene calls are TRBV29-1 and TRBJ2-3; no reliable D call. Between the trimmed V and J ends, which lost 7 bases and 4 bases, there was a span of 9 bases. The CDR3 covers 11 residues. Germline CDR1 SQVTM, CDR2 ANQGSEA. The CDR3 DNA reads TGCAGCGCCCTTTGGGCAGATACGCAGTATTTT. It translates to CSALWADTQYF.

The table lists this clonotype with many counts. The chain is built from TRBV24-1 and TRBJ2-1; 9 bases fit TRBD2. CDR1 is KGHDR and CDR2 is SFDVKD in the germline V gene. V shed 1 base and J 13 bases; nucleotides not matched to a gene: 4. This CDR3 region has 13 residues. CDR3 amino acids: CATSDFSGLAQFF. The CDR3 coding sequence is TGTGCCACCAGTGATTTTTCGGGACTAGCCCAGTTCTTC.

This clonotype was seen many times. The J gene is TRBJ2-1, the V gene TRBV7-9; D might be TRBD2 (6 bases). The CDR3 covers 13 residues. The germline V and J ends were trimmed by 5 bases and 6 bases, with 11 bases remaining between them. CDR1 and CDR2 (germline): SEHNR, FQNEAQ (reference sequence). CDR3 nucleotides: TGTGCCAGCAGCCGTGGACTAACCAATGAGCAGTTCTTC. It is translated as CASSRGLTNEQFF.